Detailed here is one TCR beta chain. The CDR3 contains 15 residues. CDR1 and CDR2 (germline): SGHVS, FQNEAQ. Trimming shortened V by 3 bases and J by 0 bases, and 9 bases separated the two germline ends. The data were obtained in a study of blood T cell repertoires in COVID-19. For the study at large: PBMCs, B-cell-depleted T cells, or T cells were the source of the cDNA or gDNA that made up the material.

Sequencing was performed with immunoSEQ multiplex PCR; in TCRdb, only in-frame clones are kept and a portion is missing. Of roughly 240,000 clones listed, roughly 79% are singletons. The source is a woman older than 75 with acute or convalescent COVID-19. Input material: peripheral blood. The chain couples TRBV7-8 to TRBJ2-4, with D possibly TRBD2 on 6 matching bases. CDR3 in amino acids: CASSFGGVAKNIQYF. The CDR3 nucleotides read TGTGCCAGCAGCTTTGGAGGGGTAGCCAAAAACATTCAGTACTTC. Drawing the rest from reference TRBV7-8 and TRBJ2-4, the complete variable domain is GAGVSQSPRYKVAKRGQDVALRCDPISGHVSLFWYQQALGQGPEFLTYFQNEAQLDKSGLPSDRFFAERPEGSVSTLKIQRTQQEDSAVYLCASSFGGVAKNIQYFGAGTRLSVL.